This T cell receptor beta chain stems from a study of T-cell memory formation after mild COVID-19. General study points: Memory from before infection featured some responding clones, which suggests cross-reactive memory joined. Most CD4+ clones that shrank were in CM and EM, while CD8+ ones turned up in EMRA.

CDR1 and CDR2 (germline): SGHVS, FQNEAQ. This CDR3 has 15 residues. The V end was cut by 3 bases, the J end by 6 bases, with 15 bases between. Turning to this clonotype: Its antigen is still unknown.

TCRdb reprocessed the 5' RACE reads with MiXCR, giving one entry per CDR3 protein. The table records a few hundred thousand distinct CDR3 sequences, just under 20% of them present only once. V usage is TRBV7-8 and J usage is TRBJ2-1; D not resolved. This TCR was sampled from a young man who had mild COVID-19 (a few samples of this study predate the infection). Cell type and time point are not known. Material for sequencing was PBMCs or a T cell subset sorted from them (not recorded which). As DNA, the CDR3 is TGTGCCAGCAGCTTGGGAATTCCATTCGGCAATGAGCAGTTCTTC. Amino acids: CASSLGIPFGNEQFF.